This T cell receptor (beta chain) originates from a study of control samples from healthy donors and cancer patients. Only in-frame clones appear in the TCRdb table, and some are missing; sequencing was by immunoSEQ multiplex PCR. This sample contains about 190,000 clones. Germline V gene data show CDR1 as SEHNR and CDR2 as FQNEAQ (reference sequence). The ends lost 4 bases at V and 5 bases at J; junction bases unmatched: 3. The CDR3 contains 14 residues. The receptor comes from a woman between 25 and 40 years old in good health. The chain couples TRBV7-9 to TRBJ1-3; 9 nucleotides align to TRBD1. The material sequenced was blood. The CDR3 sequence is CASSSQGARNTIYF. CDR3 coding DNA: TGTGCCAGCAGCTCACAGGGGGCTCGAAACACCATATATTTT.